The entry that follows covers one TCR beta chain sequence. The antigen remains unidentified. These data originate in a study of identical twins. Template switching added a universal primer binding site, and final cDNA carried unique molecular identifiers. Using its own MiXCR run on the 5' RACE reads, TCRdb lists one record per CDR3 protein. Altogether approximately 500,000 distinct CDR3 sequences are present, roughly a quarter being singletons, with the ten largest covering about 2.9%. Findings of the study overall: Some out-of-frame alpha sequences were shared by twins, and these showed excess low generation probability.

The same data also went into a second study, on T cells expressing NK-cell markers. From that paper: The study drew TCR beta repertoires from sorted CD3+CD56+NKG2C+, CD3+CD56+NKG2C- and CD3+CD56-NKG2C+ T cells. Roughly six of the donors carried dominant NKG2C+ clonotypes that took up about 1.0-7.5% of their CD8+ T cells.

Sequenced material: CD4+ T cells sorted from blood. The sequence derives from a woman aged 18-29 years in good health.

CDR3 coding DNA: TGTGCCAGCAAGCGGGACTTGCCTACCTACGAGCAGTACTTC. Protein: CASKRDLPTYEQYF. V usage is TRBV2 and J usage is TRBJ2-7; 7 bases fit TRBD2. Germline lookup yields CDR1 SNHLY and CDR2 FYNNEI. V was pared by 7 bases and J by 2 bases, with 8 bases of the junction left unmatched. This CDR3 contains 14 residues.